The 6 T cell receptor beta chains reported below all come from one sample, sequenced in a study of T cell responses to AZD1222 COVID-19 vaccine. Measured with immunoSEQ multiplex PCR; TCRdb has only the in-frame clones, and not every one. The repertoire holds some 90,000 clones, with around 86% as singletons. The input for sequencing was peripheral blood, taken on day 0 of AZD1222 vaccination. The origin of the receptors is an adult in good health.

This chain links TRBV9 with TRBJ2-1; D may match TRBD1 or TRBD2 (7 bases each). The CDR3 contains 16 residues. Trimming left V 2 bases short and J 2 bases short, with 14 bases between. CDR1 is SGDLS, CDR2 YYNGEE, per germline. The CDR3 DNA reads as TGTGCCAGCAGCGTCAGGGGGGGGTTTGCCTACAATGAGCAGTTCTTC. Residues: CASSVRGGFAYNEQFF.

The chain uses TRBV10-2 and TRBJ2-7, with no clear D. Germline CDR1 and CDR2: WSHSY and SAAADI. Trimming left V 2 bases short and J 6 bases short, with 5 bases between. The CDR3 totals 11 residues. CDR3 sequence reads: CASSEGREQYF. The CDR3 bases are TGCGCCAGCAGTGAGGGGCGCGAGCAGTACTTC.

This chain connects TRBV5-1 to TRBJ1-6; D gene unclear. The CDR3 has 16 residues. Trimming took off 0 bases at V and 8 bases at J, with 15 bases between the two ends. Germline V CDR1 and CDR2: SGHRS, YFSETQ. This chain's CDR3 is CASSLVGETEDSPLHF. CDR3 nucleotides: TGCGCCAGCAGCTTGGTTGGGGAGACGGAGGATTCACCCCTCCACTTT.

This sequence joins TRBV6-5 and TRBJ2-7, with D maybe TRBD2 (6 bases). Germline CDR1 reads MNHEY; CDR2 reads SVGAGI. V lost 0 bases and J lost 2, with 11 bases in between. The CDR3 spans 15 residues. The CDR3, as DNA: TGTGCCAGCAGTTACTCCCCCGGGAGCCCCTACGAGCAGTACTTC. It yields the protein CASSYSPGSPYEQYF.

This rearrangement joins TRBV3-1 (or the pseudogene TRBV3-2) to TRBJ2-1, with D possibly TRBD2 on 5 matching bases. V dropped 4 bases and J dropped 2 bases, with 15 bases sitting between them. Germline CDR1 reads LGHDT; CDR2 reads YNNKEL (reference sequence). There are 16 residues in the CDR3. This CDR3 reads CASSRSLAFTYNEQFF. In DNA form, the CDR3 reads TGTGCCAGCAGCCGCTCATTAGCGTTCACCTACAATGAGCAGTTCTTC.

The chain has TRBV3-1 (or the pseudogene TRBV3-2) and TRBJ1-1; D gene unclear. This CDR3 comprises 13 residues. The germline V gene has CDR1 LGHDT and CDR2 YNNKEL (reference sequence). V lost 5 bases and J 3 bases, leaving 10 bases between the germline ends. CDR3 sequence (DNA): TGTGCCAGCAGCTACGGCGCGGACACTGAAGCTTTCTTT. The encoded protein is CASSYGADTEAFF.